What follows describes a single TCR beta chain. The assay was immunoSEQ multiplex PCR, and TCRdb's table has in-frame clones only and misses some. There are more than 300,000 clones in the sample; 88% occur only once, and more than 0.95% lies in the top ten. Assignments of participants to cohorts depended upon their own reported clinical history. These data are taken from a study of blood T cell repertoires in COVID-19. Sequencing input: PBMCs or T cells enriched from blood (not recorded which). The sequence was collected from a woman between 18 and 29 years old who had recovered from COVID-19.

The DNA for the CDR3 is TGCGCCAGCAGCCAAGATCTAGGGACTTTCACAGATACGCAGTATTTT. It encodes CASSQDLGTFTDTQYF. The chain combines TRBV4-1 with TRBJ2-3; a possible D gene is TRBD2 (6 bases). Trimming removed 0 bases from V and 2 bases from J, with 12 bases in between. The germline gives CDR1 MGHRA, CDR2 YSYEKL. The CDR3 has 16 amino acids.